Below, 3 T cell receptor beta chains from the same sample are listed, as sequenced in a study of T cells in Graves' hyperthyroidism and ophthalmopathy. From RNA transcripts, TCR beta CDR3 regions were amplified. Using the HTBI primer set, a first-round RT-PCR was run on the TCR CDR3. TCRdb reanalysed the multiplex PCR reads using MiXCR and keeps one entry per CDR3 protein. The profile shows some 400,000 distinct CDR3 sequences, less than 15% of them singletons. The specimen was blood. The receptors originated from a man aged 25 to 40 with Graves' hyperthyroidism that later progressed to Graves' ophthalmopathy.

J is TRBJ2-1 and V is TRBV9; 8 bases align to TRBD2. V lost 4 bases, J lost 6 bases, and 9 bases stayed unmatched. The germline V gene encodes CDR1 SGDLS and CDR2 YYNGEE. This CDR3 comprises 15 residues. The DNA of the CDR3 is TGTGCCAGCAGCTCCCTCCGGGGGGGTCGCAATGAGCAGTTCTTC. Its translation: CASSSLRGGRNEQFF.

This clonotype was seen repeatedly, ten times or more. V and J are TRBV30 and TRBJ2-5; D is unclear. The V and J ends lost 0 bases and 5 bases respectively, with 7 bases between them. The CDR3 has 12 residues. Germline CDR1 is GTSNPN and CDR2 is SVGIG (reference sequence). This CDR3 is CAWSVIGETQYF. The CDR3 coding sequence is TGTGCCTGGAGTGTAATTGGGGAGACCCAGTACTTC.

In this sample, this clonotype turned up a few times. The chain joins TRBV18 to TRBJ2-5, with 9 bases fitting TRBD1. Germline V gene sequence: CDR1 KGHSH, CDR2 LQKENI. The V and J ends lost 3 bases and 4 bases, in that order; junction bases with no gene match: 12. The CDR3 loop spans 17 amino acids. Here the CDR3 DNA reads TGTGCCAGCTCACCGACAGGGGGGAATCGGGTTATAGAGACCCAGTACTTC. Translating it yields CASSPTGGNRVIETQYF.